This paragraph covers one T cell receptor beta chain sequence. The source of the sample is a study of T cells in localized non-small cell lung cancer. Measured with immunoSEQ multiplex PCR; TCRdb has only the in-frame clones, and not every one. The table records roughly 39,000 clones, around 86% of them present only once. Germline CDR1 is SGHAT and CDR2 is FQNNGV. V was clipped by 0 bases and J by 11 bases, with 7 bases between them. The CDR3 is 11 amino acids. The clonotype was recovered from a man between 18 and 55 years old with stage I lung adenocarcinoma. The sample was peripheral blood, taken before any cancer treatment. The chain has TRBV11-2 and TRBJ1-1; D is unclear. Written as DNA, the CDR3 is TGTGCCAGCAGCTTAGAGCGGGCCGCTTTCTTT. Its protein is CASSLERAAFF.